This T cell receptor beta chain was sequenced for a study of blood T cell repertoires in COVID-19. As for the study in general: Sites across the United States, Italy and Spain contributed samples from acute and convalescent COVID-19. Sources were T cells, B-cell-depleted T cells, or PBMCs; the material itself was cDNA or gDNA.

Authors' methods: Nucleated cell counts were estimated from reference gene primer amplification. The assay was immunoSEQ multiplex PCR, and TCRdb's table has in-frame clones only and misses some. The D gene and trimming were derived from the DNA, and the V and J assignments and clone size from that table. The sample lists around 87,000 clones, 80% to 90% occurring once. CDR1 MNHNS and CDR2 SASEGT come from the germline V gene. This CDR3 has 15 residues. The V gene lost 2 bases and the J gene lost 3 bases, with 11 bases spanning the gap. The chain employs TRBV6-1 and TRBJ1-5; TRBD1 is a possible D gene (5 bases). Sequencing input: peripheral blood. The TCR sequence derives from a man aged 45-65 years with acute or convalescent COVID-19. The DNA of the CDR3 is TGTGCCAGCAGTGAATACACAGGCAACAATCAGCCCCAGCATTTT. This codes for CASSEYTGNNQPQHF.